The clone carrying this T cell receptor (beta chain) was seen a few times. Its antigen is as yet unknown. The V segment lost 2 bases and the J segment 6 bases; nucleotides outside the gene matches: 6. CDR1 is SGHNT and CDR2 is YENEEA in the germline V gene. The CDR3 has 16 residues. Generated by immunoSEQ multiplex PCR, the TCRdb table keeps only in-frame clones and is missing some. The sample has about 2,700 clones, approximately 20% seen once. The record originates from a study of sequential checkpoint blockade in melanoma. Study details: DNA from 90 to 100 pretreatment tumor samples underwent TCRβ immunosequencing. More than 20 patients had tumor biopsies before treatment and at week 13. Findings and limits, study-wide: About 30 times likelier clinical benefit followed increased tumor T-cell fraction and clonality.

Described treatment: randomized to nivolumab then ipilimumab (arm A) or the reverse (arm B). The chain carries TRBV11-3 and TRBJ2-1, with TRBD2 matching over 11 bases. This clonotype originated in a human donor with melanoma. This specimen consisted of tumor tissue (inferred from file names), obtained from a patient given nivolumab and ipilimumab in sequence. The CDR3 here is CASSLTGTSGLNEQFF. CDR3 nucleotides: TGTGCCAGCAGCTTAACCGGGACTAGCGGCCTCAATGAGCAGTTCTTC. Together with reference TRBV11-3 and TRBJ2-1, the CDR3 gives the full variable domain: EAGVVQSPRYKIIEKKQPVAFWCNPISGHNTLYWYLQNLGQGPELLIRYENEEAVDDSQLPKDRFSAERLKGVDSTLKIQPAELGDSAVYLCASSLTGTSGLNEQFFGPGTRLTVL.